Below, 27 T cell receptor beta chains from the same sample are listed, as sequenced in a study of immune heterogeneity within non-small cell lung tumors. Template input, which was bulk tumor genomic DNA, totaled approximately 600 ng per sample. Every primary tumor yielded several biopsies, spaced far apart, that were taken during surgery. Enrolled individuals presented with untreated, newly diagnosed non-small cell lung cancer and received curative surgery. TCR beta CDR3 regions came from multiplex PCR with 32 forward V and 13 reverse J primers. TCRdb fed the multiplex PCR reads into MiXCR, producing one record per CDR3 protein. The table lists over 4,500 distinct CDR3 sequences, approximately 23% of them singletons. The sample comprised lung tumor tissue. These receptors came from a man between 60 and 70 years old with non-small cell lung cancer.

Within the sample, this clonotype is medium-sized (0.01 to 0.1%). This chain links TRBV11-2 with TRBJ2-3; D unclear. Looked up from germline, CDR1 is SGHAT and CDR2 is FQNNGV. Trimming stripped 5 bases from V and 3 bases from J, with 18 bases between. The CDR3 has 16 residues. The CDR3 reads CASSPNSGFRTDTQYF. CDR3 in DNA: TGTGCCAGCAGCCCCAATTCTGGGTTTAGGACAGATACGCAGTATTTT.

In its sample, this clonotype ranks as medium-sized. The rearrangement uses TRBV6-1 and TRBJ1-1; no definite D call. Trimming cost V 4 bases and J 1 base, with 7 bases left between them. This CDR3 has 13 amino acids. Germline V lookup: CDR1 MNHNS, CDR2 SASEGT. CDR3 DNA sequence: TGTGCCAGCAGTGCATCCAAGAACACTGAAGCTTTCTTT. This codes for CASSASKNTEAFF.

As concerns this clonotype: A much larger clone lies a single base off, so this may be a read error. The V gene is TRBV7-9, the J gene TRBJ1-6, with TRBD1 matching over 8 bases. This CDR3 spans 14 amino acids. Germline V CDR1 and CDR2: SEHNR, FQNEAQ (reference sequence). CDR3 sequence reads: CASSRGQEHSPLRF. The CDR3, as DNA: TGTGCCAGCAGCCGGGGACAGGAGCACTCACCCCTCCGCTTT.

This clonotype has only one observation. A read error may be the cause here, since a much bigger clone is one base away. The chain employs TRBV11-2 and TRBJ2-1, with 8 bases lining up with TRBD2. Germline CDR1 is SGHAT and CDR2 is FQNNGV. The CDR3 has 16 amino acids. The ends lost 8 bases at V and 5 bases at J; junction bases unmatched: 14. In nucleotides, the CDR3 is TGTGCCAGCGCCCCCGTTCGACTAGCGACCCACAATGAGCAGTTCTTC. It specifies CASAPVRLATHNEQFF.

This clonotype was counted at least ten times. V usage is TRBV5-1 and J usage is TRBJ2-1, with 8 bases fitting TRBD2. The CDR3 is 16 residues long. Trimming cost V 0 bases and J 10 bases; bases outside gene matches: 12. The V gene's germline CDR1 is SGHRS and CDR2 YFSETQ. In DNA, the CDR3 is TGCGCCAGCAGCTTGGTTAGCGGGAAATTCGCCGACGAGCAGTTCTTC. Translated, it gives CASSLVSGKFADEQFF.

Many counts were recorded for this clonotype. J is TRBJ2-7 and V is TRBV4-1; 7 bases map to TRBD1. This CDR3 contains 15 residues. Germline V lookup: CDR1 MGHRA, CDR2 YSYEKL. The V segment lost 0 bases and the J segment 2 bases; nucleotides outside the gene matches: 4. CDR3 protein: CASSQDEGAPYEQYF. CDR3 nucleotide sequence: TGCGCCAGCAGCCAAGACGAGGGGGCCCCCTACGAGCAGTACTTC.

As for this clonotype: A much more abundant neighbour one base away suggests this may be a read error. The chain is built from TRBV28 and TRBJ2-5; 8 bases map to TRBD2. The CDR3 contains 15 residues. From germline, CDR1 is MDHEN and CDR2 SYDVKM. Losses at the gene ends were 10 bases for V and 5 bases for J; bases not matched to a gene: 15. The CDR3 sequence: CANSPGAGGLETQYF. The CDR3 DNA sequence: TGTGCCAACAGCCCCGGGGCGGGAGGTCTGGAGACCCAGTACTTC.

For this clonotype: It may be a read error: a sequence one base away is much more abundant. The chain employs TRBV6-1 and TRBJ2-2, with a tentative D call TRBD2 (6 bases). The germline gives CDR1 MNHNS, CDR2 SASEGT. This CDR3 region has 16 residues. The DNA of the CDR3 is TGTGCCAGCAGAACAGAATCGGGACTTAACACCGGGGAGCTGCTTTTT. Its translation is CASRTESGLNTGELLF.

This clonotype was seen repeatedly, ten times or more. The chain has TRBV2 and TRBJ1-2; no definite D call. The CDR3 contains 13 residues. Trimming left V 7 bases short and J 2 bases short, with 11 bases between. Germline lookup yields CDR1 SNHLY and CDR2 FYNNEI. CDR3 residues: CASNGRTNYGYTF. The DNA for the CDR3 is TGTGCCAGCAACGGACGGACGAACTATGGCTACACCTTC.

This clonotype rates as medium-sized. This chain connects TRBV28 to TRBJ2-7; D not certain. Germline V lookup: CDR1 MDHEN, CDR2 SYDVKM. The CDR3 spans 13 residues. V was pared by 5 bases and J by 4 bases, with 12 bases between. The CDR3 protein is CASSLHQSYEQYF. Written as DNA, the CDR3 is TGTGCCAGCAGTCTCCACCAGAGTTACGAGCAGTACTTC.

The chain employs TRBV4-1 and TRBJ2-1; 11 positions agree with TRBD2. The junction had 5 bases not matched to a gene; V was cut back by 4 bases and J by 9 bases. The CDR3 runs 14 residues. CDR1 is MGHRA, CDR2 YSYEKL, per germline. The CDR3 spells CASSLSGRAPEQFF. The CDR3 region has the DNA TGCGCCAGCAGCCTTAGCGGGAGGGCACCTGAGCAGTTCTTC.

This clonotype came up many times. Its ends do not fully match the called genes, so a read error is possible. The rearrangement links TRBV19 to TRBJ2-7; 7 nucleotides line up with TRBD2. Germline CDR1 LNHDA, CDR2 SQIVND (reference sequence). The CDR3 is 15 residues long. In DNA form, the CDR3 reads TGTGCCAGTAGTATAGGGGGCGGGACTACCTACGAGCAGTGCTTC. It encodes CASSIGGGTTYEQCF.

In this sample, this clonotype is medium-sized (0.01 to 0.1%). The J gene is TRBJ2-7, the V gene TRBV6-1; 8 bases fit TRBD1. The trim removed 5 bases at V and 0 bases at J, leaving 0 bases unmatched. The germline CDR1 and CDR2 sequences are MNHNS and SASEGT. This CDR3 is 13 amino acids long. CDR3 protein: CASSTGGSYEQYF. The CDR3 region has the DNA TGTGCCAGCAGTACAGGGGGCTCCTACGAGCAGTACTTC.

This clonotype counts as medium-sized. The chain joins TRBV20-1 to TRBJ1-1, with 8 bases aligning to TRBD1. The germline gives CDR1 DFQATT, CDR2 SNEGSKA (reference sequence). The CDR3 runs 13 residues. Unmatched junction bases numbered 5, after V lost 6 bases and J lost 2 bases. The CDR3 protein is CSARTGINTEAFF. In DNA form, the CDR3 reads TGCAGTGCCAGGACAGGGATAAACACTGAAGCTTTCTTT.

By share of the sample, this clonotype is medium-sized (0.01 to 0.1%). The CDR3 sequence is CASSKSGEQFF. CDR3 coding DNA: TGTGCCAGCAGTAAGTCCGGAGAACAGTTCTTC. V gene TRBV28 combines with J gene TRBJ2-1; D unclear. The CDR3 length is 11 residues. Germline assignment: CDR1 MDHEN and CDR2 SYDVKM. V was clipped by 5 bases and J by 13 bases, with 12 bases between them.

This clonotype was recorded many times. The CDR3: CASSLVGSQQYF. The CDR3 DNA follows: TGTGCCAGCAGCTTGGTGGGGTCCCAGCAGTACTTC. This chain links TRBV5-4 with TRBJ2-7; no clear D gene. Germline V gives CDR1 SGHNT, CDR2 YYREEE (reference sequence). The CDR3 totals 12 residues. Deletions cut 0 bases from V and 8 bases from J, with 9 bases between.

This clonotype is deemed medium-sized. The V and J genes are TRBV7-2 and TRBJ2-7; D remains ambiguous. CDR3 length: 16 residues. V dropped 1 base and J dropped 1 base, with 14 bases sitting between them. CDR1 and CDR2 from the germline V gene are SGHTA and FQGNSA. As DNA, the CDR3 is TGTGCCAGCAGCTTAGTTCTGCGGAGCGCATCCTACGAGCAGTACTTC. This gives the protein CASSLVLRSASYEQYF.

This clonotype is labeled as medium-sized. The chain links TRBV6-1 to TRBJ2-1; D gene ambiguous. V gave up 4 bases and J gave up 0 bases, with 7 bases separating them. The germline V gene has CDR1 MNHNS and CDR2 SASEGT. The CDR3 extends over 14 amino acids. The CDR3 nucleotides read TGTGCCAGCAGTGGGGCCCTCTCCTACAATGAGCAGTTCTTC. Its protein is CASSGALSYNEQFF.

By share, this clonotype ranks as medium-sized. This sequence joins TRBV5-1 and TRBJ2-2; D is perhaps TRBD2 (6 bases). The CDR3 totals 16 residues. The ends were cut back, 5 bases at V and 0 bases at J, with 14 bases in the middle. Germline CDR1 is SGHRS and CDR2 is YFSETQ. CDR3 DNA: TGCGCCAGCAGTTTCCCCTCGGGGGCGAACACCGGGGAGCTGTTTTTT. Protein product: CASSFPSGANTGELFF.

V and J are TRBV19 and TRBJ1-5; TRBD1 might be the D (6 bases). Trimming shortened V by 1 base and J by 16 bases, and 26 bases separated the two germline ends. Looked up from germline, CDR1 is LNHDA and CDR2 is SQIVND (reference sequence). CDR3 length: 16 residues. The CDR3 here is CASSIVLGGGNQPPHF. DNA for the CDR3: TGTGCCAGTAGTATAGTTTTAGGGGGAGGCAATCAGCCCCCCCATTTT.

This clonotype is medium-sized within its sample. The genes are TRBV5-1 and TRBJ1-3; D unresolved. Germline values: CDR1 SGHRS, CDR2 YFSETQ. The CDR3 is 17 amino acids. Trimming left V 0 bases short and J 0 bases short, with 13 bases between. The CDR3 DNA follows: TGCGCCAGCAGCTTGGAAGGGCGGGCGAGCTCTGGAAACACCATATATTTT. This encodes CASSLEGRASSGNTIYF.

By share of the sample, this clonotype is medium-sized. This chain uses TRBV10-1 with TRBJ2-1; D is uncertain. V lost 3 bases to trimming and J lost 7 bases, with 22 bases between them. Germline CDR1 WNHNN, CDR2 SYGVQD (reference sequence). The CDR3 has 17 residues. This CDR3 is CASSDPPGTDDTNEQFF. CDR3 DNA sequence: TGCGCCAGCAGTGACCCCCCGGGTACGGACGATACTAATGAGCAGTTCTTC.

Sample share makes this clonotype medium-sized. The chain recombines TRBV10-3 with TRBJ1-2, with D possibly matching TRBD1 (5 bases). Germline V gene lookup returns CDR1 ENHRY and CDR2 SYGVKD. The V and J ends lost 3 bases and 5 bases respectively, with 16 bases between them. The CDR3 covers 15 residues. In nucleotides, the CDR3 is TGTGCCATCAGTGATGGGGCCCAGGGAACATATGGCTACACCTTC. Translating gives CAISDGAQGTYGYTF.

The genes are TRBV11-3 and TRBJ2-3, with 7 nucleotides matching TRBD2. V dropped 6 bases and J dropped 3; count of bases not matched to a gene: 6. CDR1 SGHNT and CDR2 YENEEA come from the germline V gene. This CDR3 spans 14 amino acids. The CDR3 region has the DNA TGTGCCAGCAGACCGGGAGGACGGACAGATACGCAGTATTTT. Translated: CASRPGGRTDTQYF.

This clonotype rates as medium-sized. The chain carries TRBV20-1 and TRBJ2-7; D call uncertain. The CDR3 sequence is 11 residues long. Germline V lookup: CDR1 DFQATT, CDR2 SNEGSKA (reference sequence). The CDR3 here is CSADASYEQYF. The CDR3 DNA is TGCAGCGCCGACGCGTCCTACGAGCAGTACTTC.

At least ten counts were recorded for this clonotype. V usage is TRBV19 and J usage is TRBJ1-1, with D hard to call. The germline gives CDR1 LNHDA, CDR2 SQIVND (reference sequence). The V and J ends lost 3 bases and 3 bases respectively, with 11 bases between them. This CDR3 contains 14 residues. The CDR3 spells CASSMKGGHTEAFF. CDR3 coding DNA: TGTGCCAGTAGTATGAAAGGTGGTCACACTGAAGCTTTCTTT.

This clonotype was recorded once. This may arise from a read error, as a much more abundant clone is one base away. The gene calls are TRBV5-6 and TRBJ2-7; TRBD2 matches 13 bases. The CDR3 has 16 amino acids. The J segment lost 2 bases and the V segment lost 6 bases, leaving 8 bases of the junction unmatched. CDR1 and CDR2 (germline): SGHDT, YYEEEE. The CDR3, as DNA: TGTGCCAGCATACCCCGTGGACTAGCGGGAGCCTACGAGCAGTACTTC. As protein: CASIPRGLAGAYEQYF.